This TCR beta chain was observed in a study of a mutant IDH1 vaccine in newly diagnosed glioma. Study-wide context: Receipt of radiotherapy, temozolomide, or both preceded the study, and most received both. Points from the study as a whole: Apparently unrelated to pseudoprogression were changes in the top peripheral T cell clonotypes. Vaccine-induced responses were seen in more than 90% of patients, spanning several MHC alleles.

TCRdb keeps only in-frame clones here, not all; method: immunoSEQ multiplex PCR. The sample contains about 98,000 clones, approximately 90% of which appear only once. CDR1 is MDHEN, CDR2 SYDVKM, per germline. V dropped 3 bases and J dropped 2; count of bases not matched to a gene: 5. This CDR3 spans 16 amino acids. Specified time point: baseline, week 1 (first vaccination visit). This sample's treatment: pre-vaccination baseline after standard-of-care therapy. This clone came up once. Its antigen is currently unknown. This clonotype was obtained from a woman aged 45-59 years with glioma. Sequencing was performed on PBMCs, taken from a glioma patient treated with radiotherapy, temozolomide or both. The chain is built from TRBV28 and TRBJ2-5, with TRBD2 matching 11 bases. The CDR3 is CASSLAGTSGQETQYF. CDR3 coding DNA: TGTGCCAGCAGTTTGGCCGGGACTAGCGGTCAAGAGACCCAGTACTTC. Using reference TRBV28 and TRBJ2-5 for the parts outside the CDR3, the full variable domain is DVKVTQSSRYLVKRTGEKVFLECVQDMDHENMFWYRQDPGLGLRLIYFSYDVKMKEKGDIPEGYSVSREKKERFSLILESASTNQTSMYLCASSLAGTSGQETQYFGPGTRLLVL.